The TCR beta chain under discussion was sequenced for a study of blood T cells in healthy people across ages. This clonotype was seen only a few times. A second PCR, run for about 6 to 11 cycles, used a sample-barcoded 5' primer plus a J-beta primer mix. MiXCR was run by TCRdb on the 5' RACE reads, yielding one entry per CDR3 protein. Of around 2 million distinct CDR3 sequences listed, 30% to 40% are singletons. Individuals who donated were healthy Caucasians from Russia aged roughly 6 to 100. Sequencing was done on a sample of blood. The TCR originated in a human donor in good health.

DNA for the CDR3: TGCAGTGCTAGAGATGACCGGGACAGGGGGCTGGCTTTCTTT. Its protein is CSARDDRDRGLAFF. The rearrangement joins TRBV20-1 to TRBJ1-1; TRBD1 matches at 12 bases. CDR3 length equals 14 residues. V was clipped by 0 bases and J by 11 bases; unmatched bases: 7. Germline-derived CDR1 and CDR2 are DFQATT and SNEGSKA (reference sequence).